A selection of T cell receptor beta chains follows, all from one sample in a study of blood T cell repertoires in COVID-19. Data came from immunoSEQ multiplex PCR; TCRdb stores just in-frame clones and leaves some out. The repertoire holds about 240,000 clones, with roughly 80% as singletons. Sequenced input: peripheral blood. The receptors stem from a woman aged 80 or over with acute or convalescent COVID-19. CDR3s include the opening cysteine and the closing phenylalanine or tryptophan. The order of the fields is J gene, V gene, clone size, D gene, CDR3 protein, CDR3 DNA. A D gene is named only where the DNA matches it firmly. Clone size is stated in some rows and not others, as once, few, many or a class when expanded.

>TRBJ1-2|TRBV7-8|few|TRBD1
CASSSGTGDGYGYTF
TGTGCCAGCAGCTCGGGGACAGGGGATGGCTATGGCTACACCTTC
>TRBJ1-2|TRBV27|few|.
CASRKGDNYGYTF
TGTGCCAGCAGGAAGGGGGATAACTATGGCTACACCTTC
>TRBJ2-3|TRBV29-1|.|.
CSVAGRGTDTQYF
TGCAGCGTGGCAGGCAGGGGCACAGATACGCAGTATTTT
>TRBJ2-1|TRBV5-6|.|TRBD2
CASSLGLAGTSSYNEQFF
TGTGCCAGCAGCTTGGGACTAGCGGGAACGAGCTCCTACAATGAGCAGTTCTTC
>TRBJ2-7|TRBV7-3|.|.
CASSSQGSGYEQYF
TGTGCCAGCAGCTCACAGGGTTCGGGCTACGAGCAGTACTTC
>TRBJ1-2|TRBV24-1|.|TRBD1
CATSDPGTGPNYGYTF
TGTGCCACCAGTGATCCTGGGACAGGACCTAACTATGGCTACACCTTC
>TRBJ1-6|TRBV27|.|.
CASSLSPSRQNYNSPLHF
TGTGCCAGCAGTTTATCCCCTTCGCGACAGAACTATAATTCACCCCTCCACTTT
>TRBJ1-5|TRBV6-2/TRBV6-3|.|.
CASSINFSGAWGQPQHF
TGTGCCAGCAGTATTAATTTCTCAGGGGCTTGGGGTCAGCCCCAGCATTTT
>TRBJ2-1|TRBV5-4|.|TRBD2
CASSLGGGGAYNEQFF
TGTGCCAGCAGCTTGGGCGGCGGGGGGGCCTACAATGAGCAGTTCTTC
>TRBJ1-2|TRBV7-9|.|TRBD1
CASSLGTDYGYTF
TGTGCCAGCAGCCTGGGGACAGACTATGGCTACACCTTC
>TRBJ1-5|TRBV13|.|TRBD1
CASSPGQGNQPQHF
TGTGCCAGCAGCCCGGGACAGGGCAATCAGCCCCAGCATTTT
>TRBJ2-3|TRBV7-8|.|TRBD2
CASRGWRGYTDTQYF
TGTGCCAGCAGGGGTTGGCGGGGGTACACAGATACGCAGTATTTT
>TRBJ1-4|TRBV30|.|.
CAWSLLSTATNEKLFF
TGTGCCTGGAGCCTACTATCGACCGCAACTAATGAAAAACTGTTTTTT
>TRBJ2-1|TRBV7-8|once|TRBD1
CASSWDRRYNEQFF
TGTGCCAGCAGTTGGGACAGACGTTACAATGAGCAGTTCTTC
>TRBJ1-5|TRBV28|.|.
CASRPLLAGNQPQHF
TGTGCCAGCAGACCCCTTTTGGCAGGGAATCAGCCCCAGCATTTT
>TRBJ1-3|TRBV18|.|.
CASSPDTSGNTIYF
TGTGCCAGCTCACCAGACACTTCTGGAAACACCATATATTTT
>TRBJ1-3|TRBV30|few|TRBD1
CAWSVQGQRVNTIYF
TGTGCCTGGAGTGTACAGGGACAGCGGGTAAACACCATATATTTT
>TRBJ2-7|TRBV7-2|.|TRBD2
CASSLLGLAGRPEQYF
TGTGCCAGCAGCTTATTGGGGCTAGCGGGGAGGCCCGAGCAGTACTTC
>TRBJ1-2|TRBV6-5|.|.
CASSYSRGIGYTF
TGTGCCAGCAGTTACTCGAGAGGAATTGGCTACACCTTC
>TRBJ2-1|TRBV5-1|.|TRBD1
CASSRDRASYNEQFF
TGCGCCAGCAGCCGGGACAGAGCATCCTACAATGAGCAGTTCTTC
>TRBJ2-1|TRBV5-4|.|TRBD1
CASSTGQGVYNEQFF
TGTGCCAGCAGCACCGGACAGGGGGTTTACAATGAGCAGTTCTTC
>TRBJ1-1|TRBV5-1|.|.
CASSPGGQGANTEAFF
TGCGCCAGCAGCCCCGGGGGGCAAGGGGCGAACACTGAAGCTTTCTTT
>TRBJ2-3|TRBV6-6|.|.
CASSYRQGLDTQYF
TGTGCCAGCAGTTACAGGCAGGGCTTAGATACGCAGTATTTT
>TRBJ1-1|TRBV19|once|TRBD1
CASRGQGLNTEAFF
TGTGCCAGTAGAGGACAGGGTTTGAACACTGAAGCTTTCTTT
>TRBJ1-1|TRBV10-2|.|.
CASSGSPSGTEAFF
TGCGCCAGCAGTGGGTCACCTTCAGGGACTGAAGCTTTCTTT
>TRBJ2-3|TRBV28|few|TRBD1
CASSLGTGGTDTQYF
TGTGCCAGCAGTTTGGGGACAGGGGGAACAGATACGCAGTATTTT
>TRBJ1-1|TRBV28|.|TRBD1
CASSLRTGLNTEAFF
TGTGCCAGCAGTTTAAGGACAGGATTGAACACTGAAGCTTTCTTT
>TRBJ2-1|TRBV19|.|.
CASSTDTTGYNEQFF
TGTGCCAGTAGCACAGACACAACCGGCTACAATGAGCAGTTCTTC
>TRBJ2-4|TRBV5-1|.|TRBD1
CASSFAGTGKNIQYF
TGCGCCAGCAGCTTCGCCGGGACAGGGAAGAACATTCAGTACTTC
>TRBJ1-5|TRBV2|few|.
CASNSGAPQPQHF
TGTGCCAGCAATTCAGGGGCCCCTCAGCCCCAGCATTTT
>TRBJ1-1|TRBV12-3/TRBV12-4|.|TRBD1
CASSLEGASEAFF
TGTGCCAGCAGTTTGGAGGGGGCGAGTGAAGCTTTCTTT